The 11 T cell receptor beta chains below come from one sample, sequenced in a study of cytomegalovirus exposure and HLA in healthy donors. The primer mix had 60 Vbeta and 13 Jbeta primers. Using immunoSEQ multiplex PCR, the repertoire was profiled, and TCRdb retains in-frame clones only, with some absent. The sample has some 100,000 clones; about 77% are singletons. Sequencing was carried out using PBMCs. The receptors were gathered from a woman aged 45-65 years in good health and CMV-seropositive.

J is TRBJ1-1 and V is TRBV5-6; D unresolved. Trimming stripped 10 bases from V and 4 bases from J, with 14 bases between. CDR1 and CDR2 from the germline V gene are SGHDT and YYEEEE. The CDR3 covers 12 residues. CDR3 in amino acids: CASGSGSTEAFF. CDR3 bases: TGTGCCTCCGGGTCGGGGTCCACTGAAGCTTTCTTT.

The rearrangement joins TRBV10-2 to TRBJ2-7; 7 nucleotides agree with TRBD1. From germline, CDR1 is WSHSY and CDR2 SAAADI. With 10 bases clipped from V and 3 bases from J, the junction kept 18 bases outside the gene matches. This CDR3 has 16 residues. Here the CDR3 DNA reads TGCGCCACGGCTCCGTCTGACAGGGCTTCAATCTACGAGCAGTACTTC. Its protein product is CATAPSDRASIYEQYF.

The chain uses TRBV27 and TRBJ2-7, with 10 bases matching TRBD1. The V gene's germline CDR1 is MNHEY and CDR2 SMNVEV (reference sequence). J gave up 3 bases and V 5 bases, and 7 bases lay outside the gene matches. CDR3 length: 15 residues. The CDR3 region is CASSLSGTGVYEQYF. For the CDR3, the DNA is TGTGCCAGCAGTCTCTCCGGGACAGGGGTCTACGAGCAGTACTTC.

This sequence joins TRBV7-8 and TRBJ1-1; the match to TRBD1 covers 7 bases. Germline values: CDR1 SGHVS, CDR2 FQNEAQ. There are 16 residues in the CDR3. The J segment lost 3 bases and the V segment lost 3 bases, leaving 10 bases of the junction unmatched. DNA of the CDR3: TGTGCCAGCAGCTTTCTTACAGGGGAAGGGCACACTGAAGCTTTCTTT. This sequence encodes CASSFLTGEGHTEAFF.

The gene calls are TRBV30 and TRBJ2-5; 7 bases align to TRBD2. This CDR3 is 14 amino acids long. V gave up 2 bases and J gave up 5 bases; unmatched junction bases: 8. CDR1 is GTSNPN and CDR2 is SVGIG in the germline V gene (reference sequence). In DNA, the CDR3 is TGTGCCTGGAGTTATAAGGGAGGGATGGAGACCCAGTACTTC. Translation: CAWSYKGGMETQYF.

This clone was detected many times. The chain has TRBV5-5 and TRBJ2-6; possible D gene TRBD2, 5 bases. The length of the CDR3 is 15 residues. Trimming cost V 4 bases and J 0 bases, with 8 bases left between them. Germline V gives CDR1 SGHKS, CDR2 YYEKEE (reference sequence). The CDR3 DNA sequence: TGTGCCAGCAGCCCCGGGGTCTCTGGGGCCAACGTCCTGACTTTC. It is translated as CASSPGVSGANVLTF.

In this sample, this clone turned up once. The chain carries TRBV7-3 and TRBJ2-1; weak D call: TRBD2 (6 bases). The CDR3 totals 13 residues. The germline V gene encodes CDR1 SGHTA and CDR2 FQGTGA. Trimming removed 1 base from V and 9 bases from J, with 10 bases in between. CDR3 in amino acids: CASSLIDGGEQFF. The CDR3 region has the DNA TGTGCCAGCAGCTTAATTGACGGGGGTGAGCAGTTCTTC. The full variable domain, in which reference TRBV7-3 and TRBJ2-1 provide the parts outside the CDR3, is GAGVSQTPSNKVTEKGKYVELRCDPISGHTALYWYRQSLGQGPEFLIYFQGTGAADDSGLPNDRFFAVRPEGSVSTLKIQRTERGDSAVYLCASSLIDGGEQFFGPGTRLTVL.

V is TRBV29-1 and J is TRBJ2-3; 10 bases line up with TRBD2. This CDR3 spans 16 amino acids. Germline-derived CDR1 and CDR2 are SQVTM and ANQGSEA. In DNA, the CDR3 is TGCAGTCATGTACCCCTTAGCGGGGGGCGGGCAGATACGCAGTATTTT. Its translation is CSHVPLSGGRADTQYF.

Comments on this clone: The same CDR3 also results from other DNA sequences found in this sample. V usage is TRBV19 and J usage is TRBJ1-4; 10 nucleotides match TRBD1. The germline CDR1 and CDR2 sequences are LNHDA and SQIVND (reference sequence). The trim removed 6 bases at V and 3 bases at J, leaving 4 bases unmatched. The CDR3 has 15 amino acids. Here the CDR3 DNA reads TGTGCCAGTAGGCCTGGACAGGGGGCTAATGAAAAACTGTTTTTT. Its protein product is CASRPGQGANEKLFF.

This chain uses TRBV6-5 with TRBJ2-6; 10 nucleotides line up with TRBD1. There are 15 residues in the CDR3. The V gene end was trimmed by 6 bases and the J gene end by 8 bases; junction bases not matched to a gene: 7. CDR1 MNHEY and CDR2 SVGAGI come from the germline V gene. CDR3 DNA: TGTGCCAGCAGCCGGGACAGGGGTTTCCCCAACGTCCTGACTTTC. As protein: CASSRDRGFPNVLTF.

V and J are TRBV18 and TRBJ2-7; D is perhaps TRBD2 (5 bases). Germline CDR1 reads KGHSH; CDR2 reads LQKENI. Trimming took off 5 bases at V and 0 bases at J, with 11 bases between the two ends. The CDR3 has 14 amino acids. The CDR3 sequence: CASSFAGLSYEQYF. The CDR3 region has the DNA TGTGCCAGCTCATTCGCGGGCCTCTCCTACGAGCAGTACTTC.